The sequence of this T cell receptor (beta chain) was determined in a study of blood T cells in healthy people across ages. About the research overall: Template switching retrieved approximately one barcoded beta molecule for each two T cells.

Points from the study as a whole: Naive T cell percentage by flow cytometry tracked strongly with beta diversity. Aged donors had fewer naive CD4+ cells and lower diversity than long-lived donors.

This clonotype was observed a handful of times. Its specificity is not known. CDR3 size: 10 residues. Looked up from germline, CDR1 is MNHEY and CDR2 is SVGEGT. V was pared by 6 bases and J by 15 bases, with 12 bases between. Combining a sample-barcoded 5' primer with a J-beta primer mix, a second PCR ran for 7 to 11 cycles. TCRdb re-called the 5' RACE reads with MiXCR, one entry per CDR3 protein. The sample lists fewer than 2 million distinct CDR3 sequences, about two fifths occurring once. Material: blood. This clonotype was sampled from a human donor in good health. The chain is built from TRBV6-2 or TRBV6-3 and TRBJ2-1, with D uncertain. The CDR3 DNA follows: TGTGCCAGCAGAGCGTACCAGGTGTTCTTC. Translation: CASRAYQVFF.